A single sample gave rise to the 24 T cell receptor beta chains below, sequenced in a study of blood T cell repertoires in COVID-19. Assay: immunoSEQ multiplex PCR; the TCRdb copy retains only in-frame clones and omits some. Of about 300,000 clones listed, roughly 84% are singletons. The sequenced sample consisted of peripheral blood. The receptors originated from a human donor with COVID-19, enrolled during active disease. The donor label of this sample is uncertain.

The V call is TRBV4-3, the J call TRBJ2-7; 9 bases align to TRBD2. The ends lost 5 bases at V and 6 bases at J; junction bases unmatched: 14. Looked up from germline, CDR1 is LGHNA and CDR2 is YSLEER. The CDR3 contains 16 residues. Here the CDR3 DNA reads TGCGCCAGCAGCTATTTAGCGGGAGCGAACCCCTCCGAGCAGTACTTC. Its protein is CASSYLAGANPSEQYF.

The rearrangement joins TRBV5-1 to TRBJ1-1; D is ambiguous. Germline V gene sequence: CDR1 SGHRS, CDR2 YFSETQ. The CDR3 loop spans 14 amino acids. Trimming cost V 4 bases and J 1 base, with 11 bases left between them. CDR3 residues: CASSHDNPNTEAFF. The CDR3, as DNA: TGCGCCAGCAGCCATGACAACCCGAACACTGAAGCTTTCTTT.

Written as DNA, the CDR3 is TGTGCCAGCAGCTTAGATGGCGGGGACACCGGGGAGCTGTTTTTT. The encoded protein is CASSLDGGDTGELFF. This rearrangement joins TRBV7-9 to TRBJ2-2; D perhaps matches TRBD2 (6 bases). Germline CDR1 SEHNR, CDR2 FQNEAQ (reference sequence). The CDR3 has 15 amino acids. Trimming took off 1 base at V and 3 bases at J, with 9 bases between the two ends. Full variable domain (missing parts from reference TRBV7-9 and TRBJ2-2): DTGVSQNPRHKITKRGQNVTFRCDPISEHNRLYWYRQTLGQGPEFLTYFQNEAQLEKSRLLSDRFSAERPKGSFSTLEIQRTEQGDSAMYLCASSLDGGDTGELFFGEGSRLTVL.

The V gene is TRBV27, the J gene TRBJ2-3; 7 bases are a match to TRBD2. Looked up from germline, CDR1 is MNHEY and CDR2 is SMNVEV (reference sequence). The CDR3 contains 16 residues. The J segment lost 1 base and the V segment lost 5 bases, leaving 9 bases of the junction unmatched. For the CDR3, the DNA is TGTGCCAGCAGTCCCCACGTTGCGGGAGGCACAGATACGCAGTATTTT. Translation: CASSPHVAGGTDTQYF.

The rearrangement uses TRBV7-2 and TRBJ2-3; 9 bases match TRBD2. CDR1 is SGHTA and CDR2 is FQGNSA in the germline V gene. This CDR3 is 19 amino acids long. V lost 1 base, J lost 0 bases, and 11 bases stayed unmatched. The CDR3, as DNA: TGTGCCAGCAGCTTAGTGAGCCTAGCGGGAACAGCTAGCACAGATACGCAGTATTTT. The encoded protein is CASSLVSLAGTASTDTQYF.

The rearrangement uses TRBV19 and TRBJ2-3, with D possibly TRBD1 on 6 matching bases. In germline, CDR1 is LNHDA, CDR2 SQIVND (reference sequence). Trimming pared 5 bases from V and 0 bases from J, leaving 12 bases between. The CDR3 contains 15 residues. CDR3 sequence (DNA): TGTGCCAGTAGTTCGGACAGATCTAGCACAGATACGCAGTATTTT. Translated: CASSSDRSSTDTQYF.

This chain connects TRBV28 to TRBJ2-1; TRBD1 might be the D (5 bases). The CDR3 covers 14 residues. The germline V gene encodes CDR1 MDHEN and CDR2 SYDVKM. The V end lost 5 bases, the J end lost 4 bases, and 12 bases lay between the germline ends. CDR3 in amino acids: CASSPGHSYNEQFF. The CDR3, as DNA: TGTGCCAGCAGTCCCGGACACTCATACAATGAGCAGTTCTTC.

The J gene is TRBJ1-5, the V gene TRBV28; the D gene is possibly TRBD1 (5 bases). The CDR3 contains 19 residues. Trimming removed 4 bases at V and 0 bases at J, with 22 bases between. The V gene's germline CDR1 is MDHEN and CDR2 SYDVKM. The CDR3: CASSSRPRGSFGSNQPQHF. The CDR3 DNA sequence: TGTGCCAGCAGTTCTCGCCCGCGGGGGAGTTTTGGTAGCAATCAGCCCCAGCATTTT.

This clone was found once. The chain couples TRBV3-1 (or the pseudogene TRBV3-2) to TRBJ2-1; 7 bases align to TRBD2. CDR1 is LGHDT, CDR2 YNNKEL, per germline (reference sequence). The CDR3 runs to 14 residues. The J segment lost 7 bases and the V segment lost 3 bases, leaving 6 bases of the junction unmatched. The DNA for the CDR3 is TGTGCCAGCAGCCATAGCGGGCGAGGGAATGAGCAGTTCTTC. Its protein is CASSHSGRGNEQFF.

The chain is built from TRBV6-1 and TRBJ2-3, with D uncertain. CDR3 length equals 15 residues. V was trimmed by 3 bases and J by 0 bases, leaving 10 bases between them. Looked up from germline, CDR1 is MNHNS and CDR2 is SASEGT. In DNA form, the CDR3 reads TGTGCCAGCAGTGATCTTGCCACTAGCACAGATACGCAGTATTTT. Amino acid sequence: CASSDLATSTDTQYF.

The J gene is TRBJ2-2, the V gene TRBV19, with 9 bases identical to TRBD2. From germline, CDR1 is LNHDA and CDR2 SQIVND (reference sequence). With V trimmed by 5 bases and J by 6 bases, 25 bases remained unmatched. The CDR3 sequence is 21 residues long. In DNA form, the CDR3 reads TGTGCCAGTAGTCCGGGAAAAAAAGCGGGAGGTGCCTATGGTTGGGCCGGGGAGCTGTTTTTT. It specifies CASSPGKKAGGAYGWAGELFF.

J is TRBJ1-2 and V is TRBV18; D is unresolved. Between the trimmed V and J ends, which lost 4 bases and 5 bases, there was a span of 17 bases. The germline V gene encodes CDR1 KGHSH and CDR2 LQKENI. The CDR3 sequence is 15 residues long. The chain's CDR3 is CASSLASDGIYGYTF. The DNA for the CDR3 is TGTGCCAGCTCACTTGCCTCGGACGGGATATATGGCTACACCTTC.

In nucleotides, the CDR3 is TGTGCCACCAGCAGGGGGCGAGCAGATACGCAGTATTTT. Amino acid sequence: CATSRGRADTQYF. This chain joins TRBV15 and TRBJ2-3; D is perhaps TRBD1 (5 bases). This CDR3 spans 13 amino acids. Between the trimmed V and J ends, which lost 3 bases and 4 bases, there was a span of 8 bases. Germline lookup yields CDR1 LNHNV and CDR2 YYDKDF (reference sequence).

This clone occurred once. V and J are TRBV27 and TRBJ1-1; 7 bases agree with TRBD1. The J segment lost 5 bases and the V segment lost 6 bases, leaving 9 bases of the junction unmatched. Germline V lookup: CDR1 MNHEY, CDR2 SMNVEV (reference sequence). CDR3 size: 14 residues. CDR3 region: CASSRFRGETEAFF. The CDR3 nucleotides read TGTGCCAGCAGCAGGTTCAGGGGGGAGACTGAAGCTTTCTTT.

CDR3: CASSAGPARGRKGNEQFF. CDR3 in DNA: TGTGCCAGCAGCGCTGGCCCAGCCAGGGGGCGTAAGGGCAATGAGCAGTTCTTC. The chain is built from TRBV7-9 and TRBJ2-1; 8 bases fit TRBD1. Germline V gene lookup returns CDR1 SEHNR and CDR2 FQNEAQ (reference sequence). This CDR3 is built from 18 residues. The V segment lost 5 bases and the J segment 6 bases; nucleotides outside the gene matches: 18.

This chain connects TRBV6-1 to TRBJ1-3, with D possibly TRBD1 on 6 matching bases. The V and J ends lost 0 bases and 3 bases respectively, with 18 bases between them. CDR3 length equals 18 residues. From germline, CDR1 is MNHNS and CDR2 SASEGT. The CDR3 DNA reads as TGTGCCAGCAGTGAAGCGCTTCAAGGCGCCAGGGGTGGAAACACCATATATTTT. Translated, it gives CASSEALQGARGGNTIYF.

CDR3: CAIKASGSEVTGELFF. The CDR3 DNA is TGTGCCATCAAGGCTAGCGGGAGCGAGGTCACCGGGGAGCTGTTTTTT. The rearrangement uses TRBV10-3 and TRBJ2-2; 10 bases fit TRBD2. V gave up 7 bases and J gave up 4 bases; unmatched junction bases: 9. CDR1 is ENHRY and CDR2 is SYGVKD in the germline V gene. The CDR3 has 16 residues.

CDR3 loop: CASSQELTGIVAGELFF. The DNA for the CDR3 is TGCGCCAGCAGCCAAGAATTAACAGGGATCGTAGCCGGGGAGCTGTTTTTT. The chain links TRBV4-1 to TRBJ2-2, with a weak D call TRBD1 (6 bases). This CDR3 comprises 17 residues. The V gene lost 0 bases and the J gene lost 6 bases, with 17 bases spanning the gap. CDR1 MGHRA and CDR2 YSYEKL come from the germline V gene.

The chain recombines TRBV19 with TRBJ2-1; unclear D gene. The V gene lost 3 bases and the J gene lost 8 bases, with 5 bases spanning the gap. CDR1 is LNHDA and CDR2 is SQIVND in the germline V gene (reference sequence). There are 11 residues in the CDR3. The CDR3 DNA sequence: TGTGCCAGTAGTATCGGAGATGAGCAGTTCTTC. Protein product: CASSIGDEQFF.

The CDR3 reads CASSPGGSQPQHF. The CDR3 DNA sequence: TGTGCCAGCTCCCCCGGGGGGTCTCAGCCCCAGCATTTT. The genes are TRBV7-2 and TRBJ1-5; TRBD1 might be the D (5 bases). The CDR3 covers 13 residues. Per germline, CDR1 SGHTA and CDR2 FQGNSA. The germline V and J ends were trimmed by 8 bases and 6 bases, with 14 bases remaining between them.

Here the CDR3 reads CASRFRGIRDSSPYEQYF. DNA of the CDR3: TGTGCCAGCAGATTTAGGGGAATCCGGGACAGCAGTCCCTACGAGCAGTACTTC. The chain couples TRBV28 to TRBJ2-7; 7 bases line up with TRBD1. Germline CDR1 is MDHEN and CDR2 is SYDVKM. This CDR3 comprises 18 residues. V shed 6 bases and J 2 bases; nucleotides not matched to a gene: 19.

CDR3 sequence reads: CASSHAGRRAEKLFF. CDR3 DNA sequence: TGTGCCAGCAGTCACGCGGGTCGGCGGGCTGAAAAACTGTTTTTT. The chain couples TRBV11-2 to TRBJ1-4; D is unclear. The V end lost 6 bases, the J end lost 7 bases, and 18 bases lay between the germline ends. Germline V gene sequence: CDR1 SGHAT, CDR2 FQNNGV. This CDR3 region has 15 residues. Combining the CDR3 with reference TRBV11-2 and TRBJ1-4 gives the whole variable domain EAGVAQSPRYKIIEKRQSVAFWCNPISGHATLYWYQQILGQGPKLLIQFQNNGVVDDSQLPKDRFSAERLKGVDSTLKIQPAKLEDSAVYLCASSHAGRRAEKLFFGSGTQLSVL.

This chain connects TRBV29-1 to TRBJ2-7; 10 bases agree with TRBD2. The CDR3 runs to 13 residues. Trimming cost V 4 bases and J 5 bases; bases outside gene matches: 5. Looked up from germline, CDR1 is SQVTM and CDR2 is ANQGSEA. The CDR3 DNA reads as TGCAGCGTTGGGCCTAGCGGGAGCGACGAGCAGTACTTC. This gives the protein CSVGPSGSDEQYF.

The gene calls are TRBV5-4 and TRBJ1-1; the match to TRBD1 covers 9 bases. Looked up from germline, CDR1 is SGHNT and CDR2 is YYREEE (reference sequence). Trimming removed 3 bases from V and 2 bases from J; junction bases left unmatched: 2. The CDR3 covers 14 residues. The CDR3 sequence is CASSYTGGNTEAFF. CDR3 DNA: TGTGCCAGCAGCTACACAGGGGGCAACACTGAAGCTTTCTTT.